The text below deals with one T cell receptor beta chain. Its antigen is not identified. Repertoires were generated with immunoSEQ multiplex PCR, while TCRdb's copy carries only in-frame clones and drops some. The sample records 20,000 to 25,000 clones, around 80% being singletons. The data stem from a study of OX40 agonist ivuxolimab in advanced cancers. General observations from the study: Among some nonresponders, normalized T-cell clonal expansion was also low.

V lost 2 bases and J lost 6, with 4 bases in between. Germline CDR1 is MNHNY and CDR2 is SVGAGI (reference sequence). The CDR3 runs to 11 residues. The chain couples TRBV6-6 to TRBJ1-1, with no clear D. Sequencing used CD4+ or CD8+ T cells sorted from blood, obtained in a trial of the OX40 agonist ivuxolimab. The clonotype was recovered from an adult with an advanced solid tumor such as melanoma, head and neck, liver or kidney cancer. CDR3 nucleotides: TGTGCCAGCAGTTACGGCCCTGAAGCTTTCTTT. Translated, it gives CASSYGPEAFF.